This paragraph covers one T cell receptor beta chain sequence. Ten or more counts support this clonotype. Its antigen is currently not known. Base-call qualities are not available, and no considerably larger clone is one nucleotide away. This specimen comes from a study of identical twins (dated by TCRdb to 2015 to 2016). Turning to the overall study: To test whether fetal clonotypes persist, the study used deep sequencing on TCR alpha and beta repertoires from monozygotic twins, unrelated adults of various ages, and cord blood. To rule out contamination, the twin experiments were replicated at different times with different library preparation protocols. The paper as a whole reports these results and caveats: Because the same donors could not be followed over many years, conclusions were based on cross-sectional statistical analysis. Out-of-frame TCR alpha sharing in monozygotic twins was systematically underestimated by recombination models, whereas sharing between unrelated individuals was in agreement with the recombination models. Invariant T cells such as MAIT and iNKT could partly confound zero-insertion analyses, although diverse VJ usage argued against such confounding for most clonotypes. Compared with coincidental sharing between unrelated individuals, out-of-frame TCR alpha sequences shared between twins showed an excess of sequences with low generation probability. In beta out-of-frame sequences, excess twin sharing was weaker, because having fewer shared sequences lowered the signal-to-noise ratio. Abundant cord blood beta clonotypes carried fewer insertions; young adult naive repertoires showed a weaker similar trend, while memory repertoires showed none.

Only healthy Caucasian donors were included. The twin cohort comprised three pairs of female monozygotic twins, all aged about 18 to 29 years. CD4+ and CD8+ T cell populations were isolated with positive isolation kits from Invitrogen. The library was generated by 5' RACE. Sequencer: Illumina HiSeq 2000. A universal primer binding site was added through template switching, and the final cDNA carried a unique molecular identifier so that TCR cDNA molecules could be counted accurately. Specific primers in the conserved constant-segment region were used to synthesize first-strand cDNA for TCR alpha and beta chains. To control for contamination, every cDNA library was double barcoded, receiving both a SMART-Mk sample barcode and Illumina barcodes. TruSeq adapter sequences, together with Illumina sample barcodes, were added in two successive PCR steps. Sequencing of the TCR alpha and beta cDNA libraries was done on the Illumina HiSeq platform using custom primers. Turning to the authors' computational methods: MiGEC was used to process raw reads and extract unique molecular identifiers, and MiXCR was used to find CDR3 positions. For each individual, recombination models were inferred using an EM algorithm with the repgenHMM and IGoR tools. The tcR package in R was used for shared clonotype analysis, with sharing normalized by the product of cloneset sizes. To study raw recombination free of thymic and clonal selection effects, out-of-frame nonproductive sequences were analyzed. TCRdb reprocessing: public reads trimmed at Q25 with fastp, clones called with MiXCR, in-frame beta chains kept. CDR3 protein duplicates are merged, each entry listing the most common genes and DNA. The V and J calls come from TCRdb's annotation, not from the publication. The sample table records approximately 300,000 distinct CDR3 sequences; roughly 10% of these occur just once. Approximately 6.6% of the sample is taken by the ten largest.

Its CDR3 holds 16 amino acids, cysteine through phenylalanine. Just CDR3 DNA is preserved here, 48 bases in frame from base 1. CDR1 and CDR2 are read off the germline V gene (reference sequence) as SEHNR and FQNEAQ. V loses 5 bases, J loses 0 bases, and the germline ends lie 17 bases apart. This sample was also put to use in a study of yellow fever vaccine responses in identical twins. As described in the second report: According to the authors, in identical twins the way T cells responded to vaccination appeared partly convergent and partly personalized. Focusing on identical twins, the study followed the T cell clones that responded to the vaccine, and did so with precision.

The sequencing input was CD8+ T cells sorted from blood. The rearranged segments are TRBV7-9 and TRBJ2-7; the D element could tentatively be TRBD1 or TRBD2, as 5 bases agree for each. This receptor was taken from a woman aged 18-29 years in good health. The CDR3 protein sequence reads: CASSIPPGPYSYEQYF. At the DNA level, the sequence is TGTGCCAGCAGCATCCCGCCGGGACCTTACTCCTACGAGCAGTACTTC.